Below, 6 T cell receptor beta chains from the same sample are listed, as sequenced in a study of regulatory T cells in long-lasting Graves disease. As for time point: newly diagnosed GD, antithyroid drugs for less than 3 months. The TCR library was prepared using RNA isolated from PBMCs. Assembly of TCR beta libraries relied on iRepertoire HTBI primers together with Arm-PCR of CDR3 regions. TCRdb redid the calling of the multiplex PCR reads with MiXCR, one entry per CDR3 protein. Of about 500,000 distinct CDR3 sequences listed, roughly 15% are singletons. The data were also submitted as part of a second study, on T cells in Graves' hyperthyroidism and ophthalmopathy.

The source material was peripheral blood mononuclear cells (PBMCs), sampled at new diagnosis, from a patient treated with antithyroid drugs. The receptors were gathered from a man in his forties with Graves disease.

This clonotype occurred many times. V gene TRBV28 combines with J gene TRBJ1-2; D not resolved. CDR3 size: 15 residues. With 2 bases removed from V and 0 bases from J, the gap between germline ends came to 10 bases. CDR1 is MDHEN and CDR2 is SYDVKM in the germline V gene. The DNA of the CDR3 is TGTGCCAGCAGTTTAGACGGACTACCTAACTATGGCTACACCTTC. It codes for CASSLDGLPNYGYTF.

The chain carries TRBV11-2 and TRBJ2-5; possible D gene TRBD2, 5 bases. Trimming left V 5 bases short and J 5 bases short, with 18 bases between. This CDR3 contains 15 residues. CDR1 SGHAT and CDR2 FQNNGV come from the germline V gene. CDR3 nucleotide sequence: TGTGCCAGCAGCCAAGATGAGGCTAGCAAGGAGACCCAGTACTTC. Translating it yields CASSQDEASKETQYF.

This clonotype was seen ten or more times. At one end, the junction sequence differs from germline, possibly due to a read error. The J gene is TRBJ1-1, the V gene TRBV28; D is unclear. The CDR3 runs 15 residues. Germline V gene sequence: CDR1 MDHEN, CDR2 SYDVKM. The CDR3: CASSLAGSMNTEAFF. The CDR3, as DNA: TGCGCCAGCAGCTTGGCGGGCAGCATGAACACTGAAGCTTTCTTT.

This clonotype was observed many times. V gene TRBV20-1 combines with J gene TRBJ2-2; D ambiguous. Germline V gene lookup returns CDR1 DFQATT and CDR2 SNEGSKA (reference sequence). V was clipped by 1 base and J by 3 bases, with 9 bases between them. This CDR3 contains 14 residues. The chain's CDR3 is CSARGPPDTGELFF. The CDR3 bases are TGCAGTGCTAGAGGACCCCCGGACACCGGGGAGCTGTTTTTT.

Turning to this clonotype: This sequence is one base from a far larger clone and is likely a read error. The chain recombines TRBV5-1 with TRBJ2-7, with 8 bases lining up with TRBD1. Germline CDR1 reads SGHRS; CDR2 reads YFSETQ. This CDR3 contains 15 residues. V was clipped by 0 bases and J by 7 bases; unmatched bases: 9. The CDR3 is CASSLGTGRDNEQYF. The CDR3 DNA follows: TGCGCCAGCAGCTTGGGGACAGGGCGGGACAATGAGCAGTACTTC.

This clonotype was detected ten times or more. The chain has TRBV24-1 and TRBJ1-1, with TRBD1 as a possible D gene (5 bases). The germline gives CDR1 KGHDR, CDR2 SFDVKD. CDR3 length: 15 residues. V was clipped by 3 bases and J by 0 bases, with 10 bases between them. This CDR3 reads CATSDSRALNTEAFF. DNA of the CDR3: TGTGCCACCAGTGATAGCAGGGCCCTGAACACTGAAGCTTTCTTT.